These 22 T cell receptor beta chains were sequenced from one sample in a study of cytomegalovirus exposure and HLA in healthy donors. Primers: 60 Vbeta forward and 13 Jbeta reverse. TCRdb keeps only in-frame clones here, not all; method: immunoSEQ multiplex PCR. The sample totals under 200,000 clones. Sample: PBMCs. The receptor source for this set is a man younger than 45 in good health and CMV-seronegative.

CDR3 region: CASSLAGQGDGTGELFF. The CDR3 DNA sequence: TGCGCCAGCAGCTTGGCTGGACAGGGGGATGGCACCGGGGAGCTGTTTTTT. This chain joins TRBV5-1 and TRBJ2-2; 10 bases are a match to TRBD1. This CDR3 spans 17 amino acids. CDR1 is SGHRS, CDR2 YFSETQ, per germline. Trimming at V came to 0 bases and at J to 4 bases, leaving 6 bases not matched to a gene.

The chain recombines TRBV27 with TRBJ1-5, with unresolved D. The CDR3 contains 15 residues. Germline V gives CDR1 MNHEY, CDR2 SMNVEV (reference sequence). Trimming shortened V by 5 bases and J by 1 base, and 12 bases separated the two germline ends. The CDR3 region is CASSNLRISNQPQHF. CDR3 nucleotide sequence: TGTGCCAGCAGTAACCTCAGGATCAGCAATCAGCCCCAGCATTTT.

The chain joins TRBV28 to TRBJ1-2; D gene uncertain. Deletions cut 7 bases from V and 6 bases from J, with 15 bases between. The CDR3 spans 13 residues. In germline, CDR1 is MDHEN, CDR2 SYDVKM. The CDR3 spells CASTTEPGDGYTF. As DNA, the CDR3 is TGTGCCAGCACAACAGAACCCGGGGATGGCTACACCTTC.

V usage is TRBV15 and J usage is TRBJ1-5; D ambiguous. The CDR3 contains 16 residues. Germline V gives CDR1 LNHNV, CDR2 YYDKDF (reference sequence). V was cut by 5 bases and J by 5 bases, with 19 bases left in between. The CDR3 region is CATSEPRTGKHQPQHF. The DNA of the CDR3 is TGTGCCACCAGCGAGCCCCGGACGGGGAAACATCAGCCCCAGCATTTT.

The genes are TRBV5-1 and TRBJ2-1, with D possibly being TRBD2 (6 bases). From germline, CDR1 is SGHRS and CDR2 YFSETQ. V lost 1 base to trimming and J lost 8 bases, with 10 bases between them. This CDR3 has 13 amino acids. CDR3 in amino acids: CASSLREAHEQFF. The DNA for the CDR3 is TGCGCCAGCAGCTTGAGGGAGGCCCATGAGCAGTTCTTC.

The CDR3: CASSPTNTEAFF. DNA for the CDR3: TGTGCCAGCTCACCAACTAACACTGAAGCTTTCTTT. This chain links TRBV18 with TRBJ1-1; D call uncertain. Germline CDR1 is KGHSH and CDR2 is LQKENI. Trimming took off 2 bases at V and 2 bases at J, with 3 bases between the two ends. The CDR3 length is 12 residues.

The CDR3 is CASSYFGPSRGDGYTF. CDR3 nucleotides: TGTGCCAGCAGTTACTTCGGGCCCTCCCGCGGGGATGGCTACACCTTC. This sequence joins TRBV6-5 and TRBJ1-2; no definite D call. This CDR3 has 16 residues. Trimming pared 1 base from V and 6 bases from J, leaving 18 bases between. Germline V gene lookup returns CDR1 MNHEY and CDR2 SVGAGI.

The rearrangement uses TRBV5-1 and TRBJ2-2, with a weak D call TRBD1 (7 bases). CDR3 length: 15 residues. V was pared by 2 bases and J by 5 bases, with 13 bases between. The germline CDR1 and CDR2 sequences are SGHRS and YFSETQ. CDR3 residues: CASSLNRGGTGELFF. The CDR3 DNA is TGCGCCAGCAGCTTAAACAGGGGAGGTACCGGGGAGCTGTTTTTT.

This chain connects TRBV11-2 to TRBJ2-1; 14 nucleotides line up with TRBD2. The V gene's germline CDR1 is SGHAT and CDR2 FQNNGV. The CDR3 runs 15 residues. V trimming: 3 bases; J trimming: 9 bases; junction bases outside the gene matches: 4. The CDR3 coding sequence is TGTGCCAGCAGCTTGAGACTAGCGGGAGGGTCTGAGCAGTTCTTC. Amino acid sequence: CASSLRLAGGSEQFF. The whole variable domain, remainder taken from reference TRBV11-2 and TRBJ2-1, is EAGVAQSPRYKIIEKRQSVAFWCNPISGHATLYWYQQILGQGPKLLIQFQNNGVVDDSQLPKDRFSAERLKGVDSTLKIQPAKLEDSAVYLCASSLRLAGGSEQFFGPGTRLTVL.

The gene calls are TRBV4-1 and TRBJ1-1; the D gene is possibly TRBD1 (6 bases). This CDR3 region has 15 residues. Germline values: CDR1 MGHRA, CDR2 YSYEKL. The V end lost 4 bases, the J end lost 0 bases, and 12 bases lay between the germline ends. CDR3 bases: TGCGCCAGCAGCCTCACAGGGTCCCTGAACACTGAAGCTTTCTTT. Its translation: CASSLTGSLNTEAFF.

The chain combines TRBV10-2 with TRBJ2-1; TRBD2 might be the D (6 bases). The CDR3 has 15 amino acids. Trimming shortened V by 4 bases and J by 2 bases, and 12 bases separated the two germline ends. Germline V lookup: CDR1 WSHSY, CDR2 SAAADI. The CDR3 region is CASSGWDSTYNEQFF. The DNA for the CDR3 is TGCGCCAGCAGTGGTTGGGACTCAACCTACAATGAGCAGTTCTTC.

This clone is labeled medium-sized based on frequency. The rearrangement joins TRBV6-1 to TRBJ2-7; weak D call: TRBD2 (5 bases). Deletions cut 7 bases from V and 0 bases from J, with 16 bases between. The germline gives CDR1 MNHNS, CDR2 SASEGT. The CDR3 loop spans 15 amino acids. CDR3 in amino acids: CASISAGLHSYEQYF. The CDR3 nucleotides are TGTGCCAGCATCTCGGCAGGACTCCACTCCTACGAGCAGTACTTC.

For this clone: At one end the junction does not follow the germline gene, possibly because of a read error. V is TRBV5-5 and J is TRBJ1-2, with 8 bases lining up with TRBD1. CDR3 length equals 13 residues. Germline CDR1 SGHKS, CDR2 YYEKEE (reference sequence). CDR3 bases: TGTGCCAGCAGCACAGGACAGGGTTATGACTACACCTTC. It translates to CASSTGQGYDYTF.

This chain links TRBV7-6 with TRBJ2-7; 7 positions match TRBD2. Per germline, CDR1 SGHVS and CDR2 FNYEAQ. V lost 5 bases, J lost 3 bases, and 10 bases stayed unmatched. CDR3 size: 15 residues. The CDR3 sequence: CASSPGEGGSYEQYF. For the CDR3, the DNA is TGTGCCAGCAGCCCTGGGGAGGGCGGAAGCTACGAGCAGTACTTC.

This chain connects TRBV7-2 to TRBJ2-7, with D possibly matching TRBD2 (6 bases). V was pared by 5 bases and J by 3 bases, with 14 bases between. The germline V gene has CDR1 SGHTA and CDR2 FQGNSA. This CDR3 spans 14 amino acids. The CDR3 region is CASSRNLANYEQYF. For the CDR3, the DNA is TGTGCCAGCAGCCGAAACCTAGCGAACTACGAGCAGTACTTC.

This chain links TRBV19 with TRBJ2-7, with a possible D match to TRBD2 (5 bases). The CDR3 sequence is 16 residues long. Germline V gives CDR1 LNHDA, CDR2 SQIVND (reference sequence). V was cut by 3 bases and J by 5 bases, with 20 bases left in between. The CDR3 protein is CASSMRQVRGLDEQYF. CDR3 in DNA: TGTGCCAGTAGTATGCGGCAGGTTCGAGGGCTCGACGAGCAGTACTTC.

This sequence joins TRBV19 and TRBJ1-5; possibly TRBD1 for D (5 bases). This CDR3 has 14 amino acids. Trimming stripped 9 bases from V and 6 bases from J, with 18 bases between. The germline V gene has CDR1 LNHDA and CDR2 SQIVND (reference sequence). The CDR3: CASKNGGIAQPQHF. CDR3 sequence (DNA): TGTGCCAGCAAAAACGGGGGGATCGCTCAGCCCCAGCATTTT.

The chain recombines TRBV7-8 with TRBJ1-1, with D perhaps matching TRBD1 (5 bases). The V gene's germline CDR1 is SGHVS and CDR2 FQNEAQ. Trimming removed 2 bases at V and 4 bases at J, with 8 bases between. The CDR3 has 13 residues. CDR3 DNA sequence: TGTGCCAGCAGCTTACCAGGGATCACTGAAGCTTTCTTT. It codes for CASSLPGITEAFF.

This rearrangement joins TRBV6-4 to TRBJ2-3; D perhaps matches TRBD1 (5 bases). This CDR3 is built from 14 residues. The V and J ends lost 4 bases and 6 bases respectively, with 14 bases between them. Per germline, CDR1 MRHNA and CDR2 SNTAGT. CDR3 sequence reads: CASSAQGEVDTQYF. The DNA for the CDR3 is TGTGCCAGCAGTGCGCAGGGTGAAGTGGATACGCAGTATTTT.

The chain couples TRBV7-9 to TRBJ1-4, with a weak D call TRBD1 (5 bases). V was pared by 1 base and J by 6 bases, with 12 bases between. The CDR3 has 15 residues. CDR1 and CDR2 from the germline V gene are SEHNR and FQNEAQ (reference sequence). Written as DNA, the CDR3 is TGTGCCAGCAGCTTAGAAGCAGGGAGGGATGAAAAACTGTTTTTT. Amino acids: CASSLEAGRDEKLFF. Full variable domain (outside the CDR3, taken from reference TRBV7-9 and TRBJ1-4): DTGVSQNPRHKITKRGQNVTFRCDPISEHNRLYWYRQTLGQGPEFLTYFQNEAQLEKSRLLSDRFSAERPKGSFSTLEIQRTEQGDSAMYLCASSLEAGRDEKLFFGSGTQLSVL.

The V call is TRBV29-1, the J call TRBJ2-2; TRBD2 aligns across 16 bases. V shed 6 bases and J 3 bases; nucleotides not matched to a gene: 7. Per the germline V gene, CDR1 is SQVTM and CDR2 is ANQGSEA. The CDR3 totals 17 residues. CDR3 DNA: TGCAGCGTCGCCGGGACTAGCGGGAGGGAAGACACCGGGGAGCTGTTTTTT. Amino acids: CSVAGTSGREDTGELFF.

This chain uses TRBV27 with TRBJ1-1; possibly TRBD1 for D (6 bases). CDR3 length: 14 amino acids. The germline V gene encodes CDR1 MNHEY and CDR2 SMNVEV (reference sequence). V lost 6 bases to trimming and J lost 1 base, with 12 bases between them. The CDR3, as DNA: TGTGCCAGCAGCCCACAGGGTAGGAACACTGAAGCTTTCTTT. It translates to CASSPQGRNTEAFF.